Below are 20 T cell receptor beta chains sequenced from a single sample in a study of T-cell reconstitution after alpha-beta-depleted transplantation in children. Researchers prepared the TCRbeta library using unique molecular identifiers, the study reports. TCRdb processed the PCR reads anew with MiXCR; each CDR3 protein has one entry. Altogether around 250,000 distinct CDR3 sequences are present, 9.9% being singletons, with the ten largest covering over 9%. The sequencing used PBMCs from the stem cell graft donor, collected from the stem cell graft. All receptors come from a human donor who donated a stem cell graft to a child with SCID.

The chain carries TRBV5-1 and TRBJ2-6; D unresolved. V lost 4 bases to trimming and J lost 1 base, with 12 bases between them. The germline V gene encodes CDR1 SGHRS and CDR2 YFSETQ. The CDR3 has 16 amino acids. The DNA of the CDR3 is TGCGCCAGCAGCCCTGGGGTACTGTCTGGGGCCAACGTCCTGACTTTC. It encodes CASSPGVLSGANVLTF.

In its sample, this clonotype was seen a few times. The chain carries TRBV7-9 and TRBJ1-6, with 7 bases lining up with TRBD1. Germline trimming cut 5 bases from V and 10 bases from J; bases unmatched to any gene: 11. The CDR3 runs 15 residues. The germline V gene has CDR1 SEHNR and CDR2 FQNEAQ (reference sequence). DNA of the CDR3: TGTGCCAGCAGCCCCCGGGACAGCGACGGGTCACCCCTCCACTTT. Amino acids: CASSPRDSDGSPLHF.

This clonotype was seen at least ten times. This rearrangement joins TRBV12-3 or TRBV12-4 to TRBJ2-2; TRBD1 is a possible D gene (6 bases). The CDR3 has 14 amino acids. The ends were cut back, 8 bases at V and 2 bases at J, with 12 bases in the middle. CDR3 nucleotide sequence: TGTGCCAGCGTGTTGGGACATAACACCGGGGAGCTGTTTTTT. Amino acids: CASVLGHNTGELFF.

This clonotype has just a few counts. This sequence joins TRBV5-1 and TRBJ1-4, with no clear D. Germline V CDR1 and CDR2: SGHRS, YFSETQ. V was cut by 4 bases and J by 5 bases, with 12 bases left in between. This CDR3 is built from 14 residues. CDR3 loop: CASSPDRRNEKLFF. CDR3 sequence (DNA): TGCGCCAGCAGCCCCGACCGTCGAAATGAAAAACTGTTTTTT.

The sample holds many counts of this clonotype. The rearrangement joins TRBV7-6 to TRBJ1-4, with D perhaps TRBD1 (5 bases). The germline V gene encodes CDR1 SGHVS and CDR2 FNYEAQ. The CDR3 spans 15 residues. Deletions cut 1 base from V and 1 base from J, with 7 bases between. CDR3 sequence reads: CASSLGGVTNEKLFF. DNA for the CDR3: TGTGCCAGCAGCTTAGGAGGGGTAACTAATGAAAAACTGTTTTTT.

This clonotype was counted only a few times. The J gene is TRBJ2-6, the V gene TRBV5-6; D possibly matches TRBD1 or TRBD2 (5 bases each). The CDR3 totals 16 residues. The germline V and J ends were trimmed by 4 bases and 0 bases, with 11 bases remaining between them. CDR1 and CDR2 from the germline V gene are SGHDT and YYEEEE. CDR3 loop: CASSMGPHSGANVLTF. As DNA, the CDR3 is TGTGCCAGCAGCATGGGACCACACTCTGGGGCCAACGTCCTGACTTTC.

The sample holds a few counts of this clonotype. The CDR3 region is CASSIATGVDYGYTF. Here the CDR3 DNA reads TGTGCCAGTAGTATAGCGACAGGGGTCGACTATGGCTACACCTTC. V usage is TRBV19 and J usage is TRBJ1-2; 8 nucleotides line up with TRBD1. Germline lookup yields CDR1 LNHDA and CDR2 SQIVND (reference sequence). V shed 1 base and J 3 bases; nucleotides not matched to a gene: 4. The CDR3 sequence is 15 residues long. Looking up the rest from reference TRBV19 and TRBJ1-2 gives the full variable domain: DGGITQSPKYLFRKEGQNVTLSCEQNLNHDAMYWYRQDPGQGLRLIYYSQIVNDFQKGDIAEGYSVSREKKESFPLTVTSAQKNPTAFYLCASSIATGVDYGYTFGSGTRLTVV.

The sample holds many counts of this clonotype. The chain joins TRBV4-1 to TRBJ2-3; 9 nucleotides match TRBD2. Germline CDR1 reads MGHRA; CDR2 reads YSYEKL. The length of the CDR3 is 14 residues. Trimming removed 0 bases from V and 13 bases from J; junction bases left unmatched: 8. The CDR3 bases are TGCGCCAGCAGCCAAGAGCCTAGCGGGGAAAGGGAGTATTTT. It yields the protein CASSQEPSGEREYF.

This clonotype appeared many times. The chain has TRBV12-3 or TRBV12-4 and TRBJ2-4; 7 nucleotides agree with TRBD1. The CDR3 is 16 amino acids. The J segment lost 0 bases and the V segment lost 5 bases, leaving 7 bases of the junction unmatched. CDR3 loop: CASSVDRELAKNIQYF. The DNA for the CDR3 is TGTGCCAGCAGTGTTGACAGGGAGTTAGCCAAAAACATTCAGTACTTC.

The chain has TRBV5-1 and TRBJ2-7, with 8 positions matching TRBD2. The CDR3 is 16 amino acids. The V gene's germline CDR1 is SGHRS and CDR2 YFSETQ. The V gene end was trimmed by 0 bases and the J gene end by 3 bases; junction bases not matched to a gene: 8. The CDR3 loop reads CASSLAGGGPDYEQYF. The CDR3, as DNA: TGCGCCAGCAGCTTGGCTGGCGGGGGGCCAGACTACGAGCAGTACTTC.

This clonotype was seen repeatedly, ten times or more. This chain connects TRBV10-3 to TRBJ2-3; 8 bases map to TRBD1. The germline gives CDR1 ENHRY, CDR2 SYGVKD. V shed 6 bases, J shed 4 bases, and the junction held 9 bases outside the gene matches. The CDR3 length is 15 residues. Here the CDR3 DNA reads TGTGCCATCAGGATGGACAGGGACAGCGCAGATACGCAGTATTTT. It specifies CAIRMDRDSADTQYF.

This clonotype was seen a few times. CDR3 loop: CASSADYSFHGEQFF. CDR3 bases: TGTGCCAGCAGCGCGGACTACTCCTTTCACGGTGAGCAGTTCTTC. The chain has TRBV7-3 and TRBJ2-1, with D possibly matching TRBD2 (6 bases). Germline V gene data show CDR1 as SGHTA and CDR2 as FQGTGA. This CDR3 has 15 residues. V was cut by 5 bases and J by 9 bases, with 20 bases left in between. Drawing the rest from reference TRBV7-3 and TRBJ2-1, the complete variable domain is GAGVSQTPSNKVTEKGKYVELRCDPISGHTALYWYRQSLGQGPEFLIYFQGTGAADDSGLPNDRFFAVRPEGSVSTLKIQRTERGDSAVYLCASSADYSFHGEQFFGPGTRLTVL.

This clonotype has at least ten counts. The chain employs TRBV6-1 and TRBJ2-7, with 8 bases fitting TRBD1. CDR1 is MNHNS and CDR2 is SASEGT in the germline V gene. The trim removed 6 bases at V and 0 bases at J, leaving 4 bases unmatched. CDR3 length equals 14 residues. DNA of the CDR3: TGTGCCAGCAGGTCGGGACAGGCCTCCTACGAGCAGTACTTC. This sequence encodes CASRSGQASYEQYF.

The rearrangement joins TRBV6-5 to TRBJ2-1, with unresolved D. Germline assignment: CDR1 MNHEY and CDR2 SVGAGI. CDR3 size: 15 residues. V was clipped by 0 bases and J by 0 bases, with 6 bases between them. CDR3 in amino acids: CASSYSRSSYNEQFF. In nucleotides, the CDR3 is TGTGCCAGCAGTTACTCCAGGAGCTCCTACAATGAGCAGTTCTTC.

This clonotype was recorded at least ten times. The rearrangement uses TRBV20-1 and TRBJ1-1; TRBD1 is a possible D gene (6 bases). V lost 6 bases to trimming and J lost 7 bases, with 18 bases between them. This CDR3 comprises 13 residues. Per the germline V gene, CDR1 is DFQATT and CDR2 is SNEGSKA (reference sequence). CDR3 protein: CSAEPFTGSEAFF. As DNA, the CDR3 is TGCAGTGCGGAACCTTTCACAGGGAGTGAAGCTTTCTTT.

This clonotype has only a few counts. The chain combines TRBV7-2 with TRBJ2-7; no clear D. The CDR3 loop spans 13 amino acids. Germline CDR1 is SGHTA and CDR2 is FQGNSA. Trimming took off 7 bases at V and 4 bases at J, with 14 bases between the two ends. In nucleotides, the CDR3 is TGTGCCAGCATAAAACAAAACGGATACGAGCAGTACTTC. Translated, it gives CASIKQNGYEQYF.

The V and J genes are TRBV7-9 and TRBJ1-4; the D is unclear. Deletions cut 5 bases from V and 4 bases from J, with 14 bases between. CDR3 length: 15 residues. Germline V gene sequence: CDR1 SEHNR, CDR2 FQNEAQ (reference sequence). This chain's CDR3 is CASSPTGGSNEKLFF. The CDR3 DNA reads as TGTGCCAGCAGCCCTACTGGAGGGAGTAATGAAAAACTGTTTTTT.

CDR3 in amino acids: CASSHPGPPTGANVLTF. The DNA of the CDR3 is TGCGCCAGCAGCCATCCGGGGCCTCCTACTGGGGCCAACGTCCTGACTTTC. The chain has TRBV5-1 and TRBJ2-6; either TRBD1 or TRBD2 may supply D (5 bases each). This CDR3 is built from 17 residues. V lost 4 bases to trimming and J lost 2 bases, with 16 bases between them. Germline V lookup: CDR1 SGHRS, CDR2 YFSETQ.

This clonotype was counted a few times. J is TRBJ2-7 and V is TRBV2; D is ambiguous. The germline V gene encodes CDR1 SNHLY and CDR2 FYNNEI. Trimming shortened V by 8 bases and J by 3 bases, and 11 bases separated the two germline ends. The length of the CDR3 is 12 residues. This chain's CDR3 is CASLENNYEQYF. The CDR3 nucleotides read TGTGCCAGCCTTGAGAACAACTACGAGCAGTACTTC.

At least ten counts were recorded for this clonotype. This chain joins TRBV5-8 and TRBJ1-2; D unresolved. Per the germline V gene, CDR1 is SGHTS and CDR2 is YDEGEE. Trimming left V 4 bases short and J 5 bases short, with 6 bases between. The CDR3 runs to 11 residues. The CDR3 protein is CASSGGYGYTF. The CDR3 nucleotides read TGTGCCAGCAGCGGTGGGTATGGCTACACCTTC.